These 32 T cell receptor beta chains share one sample of origin, sequenced in a study of regulatory T cells in long-lasting Graves disease. Time point: persistent/refractory GD, antithyroid drugs over 5 years with positive TRAb. PBMCs provided the RNA from which the TCR library was made. TCR beta libraries were built with iRepertoire HTBI primers and Arm-PCR of CDR3 regions. TCRdb reprocessed the multiplex PCR reads via MiXCR and lists one record per CDR3 protein. The sample contains hundreds of thousands of distinct CDR3 sequences, more than 20% of which appear only once. The sequenced sample was peripheral blood mononuclear cells (PBMCs), obtained when the disease was refractory, from a patient treated with antithyroid drugs. Receptor source: a female donor with Graves disease.

This clonotype was seen many times. The chain combines TRBV29-1 with TRBJ2-7; 7 bases align to TRBD2. This CDR3 is built from 15 residues. Germline V gene sequence: CDR1 SQVTM, CDR2 ANQGSEA. Trimming removed 5 bases from V and 2 bases from J; junction bases left unmatched: 12. The CDR3 DNA follows: TGCAGCGTTCCCTGGAGCGGGATGTCTCCCTACGAGCAGTACTTC. Its protein product is CSVPWSGMSPYEQYF.

At least ten counts were recorded for this clonotype. The chain combines TRBV6-1 with TRBJ1-2; 8 nucleotides agree with TRBD1. The germline CDR1 and CDR2 sequences are MNHNS and SASEGT. The CDR3 runs to 16 residues. J was trimmed by 3 bases and V by 1 base; bases with no gene match: 7. This chain's CDR3 is CASSEVAGGFDYGYTF. For the CDR3, the DNA is TGTGCCAGCAGTGAAGTTGCAGGGGGCTTCGACTATGGCTACACCTTC.

Worth noting for this clonotype: The junction and the germline gene differ at one end; a read error may be behind it. The genes are TRBV20-1 and TRBJ1-2; 8 nucleotides agree with TRBD1. The CDR3 runs to 13 residues. Germline V gene data show CDR1 as DFQATT and CDR2 as SNEGSKA (reference sequence). CDR3 amino acids: CSTRIQGDYGYTF. The CDR3 region has the DNA TGCAGTACTAGGATACAGGGGGACTATGGCTACACCTTC.

With respect to this clonotype: This sequence may be a read error, since a much larger clone differs from it by one base. The chain carries TRBV11-1 and TRBJ2-7, with D perhaps being TRBD1 or TRBD2 (6 bases each). This CDR3 contains 14 residues. Germline assignment: CDR1 SGHAT and CDR2 FQDESV (reference sequence). This chain's CDR3 is CASSSHGGPYEQCF. The CDR3 DNA is TGTGCCAGCAGCTCACACGGGGGCCCCTACGAGCAGTGCTTC.

This clonotype was observed a few times. V is TRBV19 and J is TRBJ2-4; perhaps D is TRBD1 or TRBD2 (5 bases each). CDR1 and CDR2 (germline): LNHDA, SQIVND (reference sequence). V was cut by 1 base and J by 2 bases, with 9 bases left in between. The CDR3 extends over 15 amino acids. The CDR3 here is CASSIGGGTKNIQYF. The DNA for the CDR3 is TGTGCCAGTAGTATAGGTGGGGGTACCAAAAACATTCAGTACTTC.

This clonotype has a count of ten or more. This chain connects TRBV28 to TRBJ2-2; D unclear. The ends were cut back, 6 bases at V and 5 bases at J, with 7 bases in the middle. CDR1 and CDR2 from the germline V gene are MDHEN and SYDVKM. This CDR3 region has 12 residues. The CDR3 is CASSLGTGELFF. The CDR3 region has the DNA TGTGCCAGCAGCTTAGGTACCGGGGAGCTGTTTTTT.

This clonotype was seen only a few times. A much more abundant neighbour one base away suggests this may be a read error. It is likely a read error, because the conserved phenylalanine at the end of the CDR3 is missing. J is TRBJ1-1 and V is TRBV29-1; TRBD1 is a possible D gene (6 bases). CDR3 length: 13 amino acids. V dropped 7 bases and J dropped 2 bases, with 14 bases sitting between them. Germline CDR1 is SQVTM and CDR2 is ANQGSEA. DNA for the CDR3: TGCAGCGCCCAAGGACAGAGAAACACTGAAGCTTTCTCT. Its protein is CSAQGQRNTEAFS.

Ten or more counts support this clonotype. This rearrangement joins TRBV6-5 to TRBJ1-1, with unresolved D. The CDR3 has 13 residues. V lost 0 bases, J lost 11 bases, and 13 bases lay in between. Germline-derived CDR1 and CDR2 are MNHEY and SVGAGI. The CDR3 region is CASSYSGSLGAFF. The CDR3 bases are TGTGCCAGCAGTTACTCTGGCAGCCTGGGGGCTTTCTTT.

This clonotype was picked up many times. CDR3 sequence: CASSLVGLAGVRTGELFF. Here the CDR3 DNA reads TGTGCCAGCAGCTTAGTGGGACTAGCGGGAGTGCGCACCGGGGAGCTGTTTTTT. This rearrangement joins TRBV11-2 to TRBJ2-2; 14 bases are a match to TRBD2. CDR3 length equals 18 residues. J lost 4 bases, V lost 1 base, and 5 bases had no gene match. Germline V gene lookup returns CDR1 SGHAT and CDR2 FQNNGV.

V usage is TRBV13 and J usage is TRBJ2-7; unclear D gene. V was trimmed by 7 bases and J by 0 bases, leaving 19 bases between them. Germline V gives CDR1 PRHDT, CDR2 FYEKMQ (reference sequence). The CDR3 is 16 amino acids. CDR3 region: CASTIPSYTISYEQYF. Here the CDR3 DNA reads TGTGCCAGCACCATACCCTCTTACACGATCTCCTACGAGCAGTACTTC.

This clonotype appeared a few times. The chain links TRBV20-1 to TRBJ2-7; TRBD2 matches 7 bases. The ends lost 5 bases at V and 2 bases at J; junction bases unmatched: 6. CDR1 is DFQATT, CDR2 SNEGSKA, per germline (reference sequence). The CDR3 spans 13 residues. The CDR3 region is CSAASGNTYEQYF. CDR3 in DNA: TGCAGTGCTGCAAGCGGGAACACCTACGAGCAGTACTTC.

J is TRBJ2-5 and V is TRBV6-2 or TRBV6-3, with TRBD2 matching over 11 bases. From germline, CDR1 is MNHEY and CDR2 SVGEGT. The CDR3 is 15 amino acids. Trimming at V came to 6 bases and at J to 5 bases, leaving 8 bases not matched to a gene. The CDR3 is CASSQLAGVFETQYF. In DNA, the CDR3 is TGTGCCAGCAGCCAACTAGCGGGAGTTTTTGAGACCCAGTACTTC.

This clonotype has a handful of counts. This chain links TRBV6-2 or TRBV6-3 with TRBJ1-2; possible D gene TRBD1, 5 bases. The ends were cut back, 8 bases at V and 4 bases at J, with 20 bases in the middle. CDR3 length: 15 amino acids. CDR1 and CDR2 from the germline V gene are MNHEY and SVGEGT. In nucleotides, the CDR3 is TGTGCCAGCCGGGGGGTTGGTAAAGAAGGCTATGGCTACACCTTC. Its protein is CASRGVGKEGYGYTF.

This clonotype was found many times. The CDR3 here is CASSYSGTVNYEQYF. As DNA, the CDR3 is TGTGCCAGCAGTTACTCCGGGACAGTGAACTACGAGCAGTACTTC. The gene calls are TRBV6-2 or TRBV6-3 and TRBJ2-7, with 7 bases lining up with TRBD1. The CDR3 covers 15 residues. The ends lost 0 bases at V and 3 bases at J; junction bases unmatched: 5. The V gene's germline CDR1 is MNHEY and CDR2 SVGEGT.

This chain connects TRBV24-1 to TRBJ1-1; D gene unclear. Germline V CDR1 and CDR2: KGHDR, SFDVKD. The V end was cut by 6 bases, the J end by 10 bases, with 17 bases between. This CDR3 is built from 13 residues. This CDR3 is CATSPPVVPPAFF. The CDR3 nucleotides read TGTGCCACCAGTCCCCCGGTGGTCCCCCCAGCTTTCTTT.

The chain employs TRBV5-1 and TRBJ2-5, with D perhaps matching TRBD2 (5 bases). Trimming stripped 4 bases from V and 4 bases from J, with 17 bases between. CDR3 length: 15 residues. CDR1 and CDR2 from the germline V gene are SGHRS and YFSETQ. This CDR3 is CASSPEGGDGETQYF. As DNA, the CDR3 is TGCGCCAGCAGCCCGGAAGGAGGAGATGGAGAGACCCAGTACTTC.

The chain employs TRBV27 and TRBJ2-7, with TRBD2 matching over 9 bases. CDR3 length equals 16 residues. Germline lookup yields CDR1 MNHEY and CDR2 SMNVEV (reference sequence). V shed 3 bases, J shed 0 bases, and the junction held 6 bases outside the gene matches. The CDR3 DNA reads as TGTGCCAGCAGTTTTGCGGGGGGGTATAACTCCTACGAGCAGTACTTC. Translating it yields CASSFAGGYNSYEQYF.

This clonotype was recorded at least ten times. The gene calls are TRBV3-1 and TRBJ1-6; D gene unclear. The V gene lost 2 bases and the J gene lost 5 bases, with 4 bases spanning the gap. CDR1 is LGHDT, CDR2 YNNKEL, per germline (reference sequence). This CDR3 is 13 amino acids long. The CDR3 reads CASSQTDNSPLHF. The CDR3 bases are TGTGCCAGCAGCCAAACAGATAATTCACCCCTCCACTTT.

The chain uses TRBV7-6 and TRBJ1-2; 10 nucleotides match TRBD1. The CDR3 loop spans 13 amino acids. J lost 5 bases, V lost 5 bases, and 2 bases had no gene match. Germline loops: CDR1 SGHVS, CDR2 FNYEAQ. CDR3 protein: CASSADRGYGYTF. CDR3 coding DNA: TGTGCCAGCAGCGCGGACAGGGGGTATGGCTACACCTTC. Together with reference TRBV7-6 and TRBJ1-2, the CDR3 gives the full variable domain: GAGVSQSPRYKVTKRGQDVALRCDPISGHVSLYWYRQALGQGPEFLTYFNYEAQQDKSGLPNDRFSAERPEGSISTLTIQRTEQRDSAMYRCASSADRGYGYTFGSGTRLTVV.

The chain recombines TRBV4-1 with TRBJ1-4; no firm D call. The CDR3 spans 13 residues. Germline assignment: CDR1 MGHRA and CDR2 YSYEKL. V was trimmed by 4 bases and J by 6 bases, leaving 9 bases between them. As DNA, the CDR3 is TGCGCCAGCAGCCTCAGTAGGGATGAAAAACTGTTTTTT. Protein sequence: CASSLSRDEKLFF.

This sequence joins TRBV6-1 and TRBJ2-4; the match to TRBD2 covers 7 bases. From germline, CDR1 is MNHNS and CDR2 SASEGT. The CDR3 consists of 14 residues. V lost 8 bases, J lost 8 bases, and 12 bases stayed unmatched. The chain's CDR3 is CASSLGAGEHIQYF. The CDR3 DNA is TGTGCCAGCTCACTTGGGGCGGGAGAACACATTCAGTACTTC.

In this sample, this clonotype turned up a few times. The chain joins TRBV4-1 to TRBJ2-5; no clear D gene. V was cut by 4 bases and J by 4 bases, with 13 bases left in between. Germline-derived CDR1 and CDR2 are MGHRA and YSYEKL. There are 14 residues in the CDR3. The CDR3 coding sequence is TGCGCCAGCAGCCCCGCAGGCCTGCCAGAGACCCAGTACTTC. Its protein product is CASSPAGLPETQYF.

There are a few counts of this clonotype. CDR3 in amino acids: CASTTSTGGSGYTF. The CDR3 region has the DNA TGTGCCAGCACCACATCGACAGGGGGCTCTGGCTACACCTTC. The chain employs TRBV4-2 and TRBJ1-2; 10 bases are a match to TRBD1. V trimming: 7 bases; J trimming: 7 bases; junction bases outside the gene matches: 9. Per germline, CDR1 LGHNA and CDR2 YNFKEQ. The CDR3 is 14 amino acids.

The chain is built from TRBV28 and TRBJ2-7, with 8 bases matching TRBD1. With 8 bases clipped from V and 2 bases from J, the junction kept 14 bases outside the gene matches. CDR3 length equals 16 residues. Germline CDR1 is MDHEN and CDR2 is SYDVKM. CDR3 loop: CASPPRTGQGPYEQYF. CDR3 bases: TGTGCCAGCCCGCCACGCACCGGACAGGGCCCCTACGAGCAGTACTTC. Complete variable domain (other parts from reference TRBV28 and TRBJ2-7): DVKVTQSSRYLVKRTGEKVFLECVQDMDHENMFWYRQDPGLGLRLIYFSYDVKMKEKGDIPEGYSVSREKKERFSLILESASTNQTSMYLCASPPRTGQGPYEQYFGPGTRLTVT.

This clonotype has ten or more counts. The chain joins TRBV28 to TRBJ1-6; no reliable D call. The CDR3 spans 13 residues. Per the germline V gene, CDR1 is MDHEN and CDR2 is SYDVKM. V lost 3 bases, J lost 5 bases, and 5 bases lay in between. The CDR3 sequence: CASSFPNNSPLHF. The CDR3 nucleotides are TGTGCCAGCAGTTTTCCGAATAATTCACCCCTCCACTTT.

Notes on this clonotype: Possible read error: a much larger clone is one base away. J is TRBJ1-6 and V is TRBV9; D not certain. CDR1 is SGDLS, CDR2 YYNGEE, per germline. Trimming cost V 5 bases and J 8 bases, with 20 bases left between them. This CDR3 contains 16 residues. Here the CDR3 reads CASSPQWKGGDSPLHF. CDR3 DNA: TGTGCCAGCAGTCCACAATGGAAGGGAGGCGATTCACCCCTCCACTTT.

This clonotype was recorded many times. The V and J genes are TRBV11-2 and TRBJ2-7; no firm D call. CDR3 size: 12 residues. V lost 5 bases, J lost 5 bases, and 10 bases lay in between. The germline gives CDR1 SGHAT, CDR2 FQNNGV. Written as DNA, the CDR3 is TGTGCCAGCAGCACGGGCCCGGACGAGCAGTACTTC. The encoded protein is CASSTGPDEQYF.

This clonotype was picked up many times. The junction departs from the called germline gene at one end, perhaps through a read error. The genes are TRBV28 and TRBJ2-7, with TRBD2 matching 9 bases. Germline V gives CDR1 MDHEN, CDR2 SYDVKM. The CDR3 contains 12 residues. The CDR3 sequence: CASRPLGLALSF. CDR3 in DNA: TGTGCCAGCAGACCCCTCGGACTAGCGCTATCCTTC. Combining the CDR3 with reference TRBV28 and TRBJ2-7 gives the whole variable domain DVKVTQSSRYLVKRTGEKVFLECVQDMDHENMFWYRQDPGLGLRLIYFSYDVKMKEKGDIPEGYSVSREKKERFSLILESASTNQTSMYLCASRPLGLALSFGPGTRLTVT.

This clonotype was seen only a few times. The rearrangement uses TRBV19 and TRBJ1-1; 9 nucleotides align to TRBD1. The CDR3 consists of 14 residues. V trimming: 5 bases; J trimming: 3 bases; junction bases outside the gene matches: 4. CDR1 is LNHDA, CDR2 SQIVND, per germline (reference sequence). As DNA, the CDR3 is TGTGCCAGTAGTTGGACAGGGGAGCACACTGAAGCTTTCTTT. Encoded protein: CASSWTGEHTEAFF.

This chain connects TRBV7-3 to TRBJ2-3, with 7 bases that match TRBD1. The CDR3 consists of 14 residues. Germline values: CDR1 SGHTA, CDR2 FQGTGA. The V segment lost 4 bases and the J segment 2 bases; nucleotides outside the gene matches: 3. CDR3 DNA: TGTGCCAGCAGCTCGGGACAGTACACAGATACGCAGTATTTT. This sequence encodes CASSSGQYTDTQYF.

In this sample, this clonotype turned up a few times. The chain combines TRBV10-3 with TRBJ2-7, with 8 bases lining up with TRBD1. Per germline, CDR1 ENHRY and CDR2 SYGVKD. Losses at the gene ends were 2 bases for V and 1 base for J; bases not matched to a gene: 1. The CDR3 length is 14 residues. The DNA of the CDR3 is TGTGCCATCAGTGAGACAGGGGGGTCCTACGAGCAGTACTTC. It translates to CAISETGGSYEQYF.

To note about this clonotype: A read error may be the cause here, since a much bigger clone is one base away. The chain combines TRBV12-3 or TRBV12-4 with TRBJ2-7, with TRBD1 matching over 7 bases. The CDR3 extends over 14 amino acids. Unmatched junction bases numbered 8, after V lost 5 bases and J lost 4 bases. The CDR3 DNA sequence: TGTGCCAGCAGTAAAGAACAGGGGTGGTACGAGCAGTACTTC. It codes for CASSKEQGWYEQYF.